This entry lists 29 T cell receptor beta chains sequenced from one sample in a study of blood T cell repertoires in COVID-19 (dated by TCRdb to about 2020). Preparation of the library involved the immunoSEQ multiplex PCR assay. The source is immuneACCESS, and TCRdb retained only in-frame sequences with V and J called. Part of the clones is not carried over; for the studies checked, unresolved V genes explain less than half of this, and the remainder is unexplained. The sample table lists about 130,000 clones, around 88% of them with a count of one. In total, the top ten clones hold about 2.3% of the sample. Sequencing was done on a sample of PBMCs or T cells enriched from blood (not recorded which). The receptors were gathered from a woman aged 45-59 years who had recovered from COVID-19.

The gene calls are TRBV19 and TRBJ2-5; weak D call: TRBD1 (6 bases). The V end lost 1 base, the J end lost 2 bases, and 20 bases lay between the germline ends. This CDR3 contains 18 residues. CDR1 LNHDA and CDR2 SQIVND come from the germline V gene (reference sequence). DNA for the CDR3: TGTGCCAGTAGTATAGGCCCTTACCGACAGGTGAGGCAAGAGACCCAGTACTTC. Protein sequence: CASSIGPYRQVRQETQYF.

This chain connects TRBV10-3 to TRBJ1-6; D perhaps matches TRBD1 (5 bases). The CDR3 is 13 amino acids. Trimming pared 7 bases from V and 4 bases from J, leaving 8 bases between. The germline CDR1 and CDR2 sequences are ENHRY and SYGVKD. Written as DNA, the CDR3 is TGTGCCATCAACCAGGGTTATAATTCACCCCTCCACTTT. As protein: CAINQGYNSPLHF.

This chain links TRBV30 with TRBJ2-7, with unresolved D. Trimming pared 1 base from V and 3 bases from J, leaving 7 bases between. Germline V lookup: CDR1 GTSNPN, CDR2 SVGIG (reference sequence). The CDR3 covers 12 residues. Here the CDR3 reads CAWSGTGYEQYF. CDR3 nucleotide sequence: TGTGCCTGGAGTGGTACGGGCTACGAGCAGTACTTC.

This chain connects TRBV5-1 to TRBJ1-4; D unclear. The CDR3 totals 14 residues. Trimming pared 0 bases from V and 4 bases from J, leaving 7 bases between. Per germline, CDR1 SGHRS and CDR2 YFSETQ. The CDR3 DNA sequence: TGCGCCAGCAGCTTGGCGGGAGTTAATGAAAAACTGTTTTTT. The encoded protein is CASSLAGVNEKLFF.

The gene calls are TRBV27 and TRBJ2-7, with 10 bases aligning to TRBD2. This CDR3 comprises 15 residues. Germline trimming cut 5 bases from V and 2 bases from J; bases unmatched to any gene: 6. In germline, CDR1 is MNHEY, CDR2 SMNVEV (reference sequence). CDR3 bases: TGTGCCAGCAGTCTCGTAGCGGGGGGTACCTACGAGCAGTACTTC. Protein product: CASSLVAGGTYEQYF.

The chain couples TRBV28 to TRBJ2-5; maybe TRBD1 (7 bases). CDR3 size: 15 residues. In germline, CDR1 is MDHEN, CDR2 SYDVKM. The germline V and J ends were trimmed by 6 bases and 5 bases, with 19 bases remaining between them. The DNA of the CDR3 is TGTGCCAGCAGCCGCCGACAGGGAGGTCGCGAGACCCAGTACTTC. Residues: CASSRRQGGRETQYF.

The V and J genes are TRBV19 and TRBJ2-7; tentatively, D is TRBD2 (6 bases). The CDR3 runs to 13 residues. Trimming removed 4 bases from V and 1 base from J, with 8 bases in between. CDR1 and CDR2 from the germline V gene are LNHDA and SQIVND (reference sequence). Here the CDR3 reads CASSTGLSYEQYF. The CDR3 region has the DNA TGTGCCAGTAGTACTGGACTATCCTACGAGCAGTACTTC.

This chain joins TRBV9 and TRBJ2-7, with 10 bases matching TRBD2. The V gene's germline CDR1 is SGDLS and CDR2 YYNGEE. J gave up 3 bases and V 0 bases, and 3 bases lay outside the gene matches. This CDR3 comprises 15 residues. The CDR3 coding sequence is TGTGCCAGCAGCGTAGAAGCGGGGGGGCGCTACGAGCAGTACTTC. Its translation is CASSVEAGGRYEQYF.

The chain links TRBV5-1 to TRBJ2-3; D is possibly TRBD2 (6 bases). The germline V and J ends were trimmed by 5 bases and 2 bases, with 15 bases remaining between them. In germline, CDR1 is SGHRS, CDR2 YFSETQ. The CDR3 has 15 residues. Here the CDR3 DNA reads TGCGCCAGCAGGGGGGTCGGCGGGACCACAGATACGCAGTATTTT. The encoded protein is CASRGVGGTTDTQYF.

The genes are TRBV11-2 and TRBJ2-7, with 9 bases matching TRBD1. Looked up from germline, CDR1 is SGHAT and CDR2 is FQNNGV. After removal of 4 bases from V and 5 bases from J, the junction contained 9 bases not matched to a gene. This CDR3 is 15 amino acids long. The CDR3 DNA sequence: TGTGCCAGCAGCTACCGGACAGGGGCTGGCAACGAGCAGTACTTC. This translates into CASSYRTGAGNEQYF.

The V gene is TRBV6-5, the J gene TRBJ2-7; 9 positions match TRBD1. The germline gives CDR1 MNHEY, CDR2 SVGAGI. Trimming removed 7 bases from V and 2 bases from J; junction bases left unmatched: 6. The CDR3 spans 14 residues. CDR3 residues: CASNPGQGPYEQYF. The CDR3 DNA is TGTGCCAGCAACCCAGGACAGGGGCCCTACGAGCAGTACTTC.

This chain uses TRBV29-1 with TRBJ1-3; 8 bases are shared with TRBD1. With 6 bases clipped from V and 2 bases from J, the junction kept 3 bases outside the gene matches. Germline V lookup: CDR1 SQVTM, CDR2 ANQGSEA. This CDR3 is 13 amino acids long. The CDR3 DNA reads TGCAGCGTACAGGGGGGTCCTGGAAACACCATATATTTT. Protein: CSVQGGPGNTIYF.

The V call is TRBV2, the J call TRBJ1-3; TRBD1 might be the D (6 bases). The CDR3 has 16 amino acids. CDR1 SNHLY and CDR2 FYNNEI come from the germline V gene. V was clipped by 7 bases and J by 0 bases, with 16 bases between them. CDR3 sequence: CASNPGTLVSGNTIYF. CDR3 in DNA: TGTGCCAGCAATCCGGGGACACTCGTCTCTGGAAACACCATATATTTT.

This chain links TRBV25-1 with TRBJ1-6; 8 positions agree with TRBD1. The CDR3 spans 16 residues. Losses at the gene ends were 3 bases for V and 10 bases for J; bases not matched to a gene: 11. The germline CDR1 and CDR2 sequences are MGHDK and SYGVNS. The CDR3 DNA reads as TGTGCCAGCAGTGACTCAATACAGGGGGGCGGGTCACCCCTCCACTTT. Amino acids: CASSDSIQGGGSPLHF.

The CDR3 bases are TGTGCCAGCAGCGCCCGCCAGGGGGATTCCTACAATGAGCAGTTCTTC. Amino acid sequence: CASSARQGDSYNEQFF. V gene TRBV7-2 combines with J gene TRBJ2-1; TRBD1 agrees at 7 bases. This CDR3 has 16 amino acids. The V gene's germline CDR1 is SGHTA and CDR2 FQGNSA. V was pared by 5 bases and J by 1 base, with 8 bases of the junction left unmatched. Looking up the rest from reference TRBV7-2 and TRBJ2-1 gives the full variable domain: GAGVSQSPSNKVTEKGKDVELRCDPISGHTALYWYRQSLGQGLEFLIYFQGNSAPDKSGLPSDRFSAERTGGSVSTLTIQRTQQEDSAVYLCASSARQGDSYNEQFFGPGTRLTVL.

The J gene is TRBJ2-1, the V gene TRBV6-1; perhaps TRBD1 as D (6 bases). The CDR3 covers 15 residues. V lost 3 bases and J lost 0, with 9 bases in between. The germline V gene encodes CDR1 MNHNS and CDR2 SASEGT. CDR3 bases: TGTGCCAGCAGTGATGGACAGAACTCCTACAATGAGCAGTTCTTC. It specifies CASSDGQNSYNEQFF.

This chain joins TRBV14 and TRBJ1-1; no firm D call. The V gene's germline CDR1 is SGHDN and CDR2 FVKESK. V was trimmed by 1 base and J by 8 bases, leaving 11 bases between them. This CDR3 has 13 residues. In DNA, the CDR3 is TGTGCCAGCAGCCAAGTCGGTCCGTTCGAAGCTTTCTTT. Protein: CASSQVGPFEAFF. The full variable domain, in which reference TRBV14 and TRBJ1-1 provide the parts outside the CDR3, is EAGVTQFPSHSVIEKGQTVTLRCDPISGHDNLYWYRRVMGKEIKFLLHFVKESKQDESGMPNNRFLAERTGGTYSTLKVQPAELEDSGVYFCASSQVGPFEAFFGQGTRLTVV.

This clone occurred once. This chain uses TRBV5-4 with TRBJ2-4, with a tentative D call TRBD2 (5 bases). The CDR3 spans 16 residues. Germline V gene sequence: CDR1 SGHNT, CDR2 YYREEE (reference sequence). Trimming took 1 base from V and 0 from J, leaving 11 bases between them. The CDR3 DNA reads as TGTGCCAGCAGCTTGCGGGGATCACTAGCCAAAAACATTCAGTACTTC. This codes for CASSLRGSLAKNIQYF.

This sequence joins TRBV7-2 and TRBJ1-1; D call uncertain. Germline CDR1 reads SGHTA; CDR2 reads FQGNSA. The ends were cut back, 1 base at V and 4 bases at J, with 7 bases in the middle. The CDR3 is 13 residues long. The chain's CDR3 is CASSLDRGTEAFF. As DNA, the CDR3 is TGTGCCAGCAGCTTAGATCGGGGCACTGAAGCTTTCTTT.

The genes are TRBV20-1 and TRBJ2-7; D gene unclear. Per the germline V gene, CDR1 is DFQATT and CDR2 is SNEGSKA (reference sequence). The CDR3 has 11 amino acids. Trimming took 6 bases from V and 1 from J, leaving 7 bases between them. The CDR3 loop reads CSASRSYEQYF. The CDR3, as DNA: TGCAGTGCGAGCAGGTCCTACGAGCAGTACTTC.

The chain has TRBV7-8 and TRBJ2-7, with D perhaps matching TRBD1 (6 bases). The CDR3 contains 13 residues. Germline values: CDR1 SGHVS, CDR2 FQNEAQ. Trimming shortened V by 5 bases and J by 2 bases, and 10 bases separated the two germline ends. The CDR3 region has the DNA TGTGCCAGCAGCCAGGACAGAACCTACGAGCAGTACTTC. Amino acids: CASSQDRTYEQYF.

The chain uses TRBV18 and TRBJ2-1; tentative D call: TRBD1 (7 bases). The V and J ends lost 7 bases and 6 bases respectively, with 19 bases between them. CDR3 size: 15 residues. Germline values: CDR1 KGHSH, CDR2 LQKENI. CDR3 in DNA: TGTGCCAGCTGCCTGACAGGGACTCCCGGCAATGAGCAGTTCTTC. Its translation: CASCLTGTPGNEQFF.

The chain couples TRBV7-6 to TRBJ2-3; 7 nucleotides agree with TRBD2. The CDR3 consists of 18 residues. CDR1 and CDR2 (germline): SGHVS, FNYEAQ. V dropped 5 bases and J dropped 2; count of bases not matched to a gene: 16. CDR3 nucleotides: TGTGCCAGCAGCGAGGGTGGTTTACTAGCGTCCTACACAGATACGCAGTATTTT. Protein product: CASSEGGLLASYTDTQYF. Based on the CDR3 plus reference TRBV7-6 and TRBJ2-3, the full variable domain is GAGVSQSPRYKVTKRGQDVALRCDPISGHVSLYWYRQALGQGPEFLTYFNYEAQQDKSGLPNDRFSAERPEGSISTLTIQRTEQRDSAMYRCASSEGGLLASYTDTQYFGPGTRLTVL.

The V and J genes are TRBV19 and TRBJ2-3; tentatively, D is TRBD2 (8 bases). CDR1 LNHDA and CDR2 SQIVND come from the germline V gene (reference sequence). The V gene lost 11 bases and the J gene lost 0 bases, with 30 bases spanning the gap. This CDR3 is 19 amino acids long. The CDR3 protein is CASKGGPSGGGGSTDTQYF. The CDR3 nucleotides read TGTGCCTCCAAAGGGGGCCCCTCCGGGGGGGGTGGTAGCACAGATACGCAGTATTTT.

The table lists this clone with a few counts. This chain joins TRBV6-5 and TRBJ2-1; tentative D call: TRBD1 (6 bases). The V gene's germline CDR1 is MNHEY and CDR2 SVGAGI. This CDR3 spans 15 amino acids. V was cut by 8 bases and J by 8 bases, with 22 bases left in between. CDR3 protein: CASGLGNRAVDEQFF. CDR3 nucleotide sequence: TGTGCCAGCGGGCTTGGGAACAGGGCGGTGGATGAGCAGTTCTTC.

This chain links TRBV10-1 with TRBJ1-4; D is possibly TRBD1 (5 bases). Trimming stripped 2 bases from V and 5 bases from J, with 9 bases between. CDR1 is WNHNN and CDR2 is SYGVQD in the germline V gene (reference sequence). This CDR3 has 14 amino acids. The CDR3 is CASSEGTANEKLFF. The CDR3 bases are TGCGCCAGCAGTGAGGGGACTGCGAATGAAAAACTGTTTTTT.

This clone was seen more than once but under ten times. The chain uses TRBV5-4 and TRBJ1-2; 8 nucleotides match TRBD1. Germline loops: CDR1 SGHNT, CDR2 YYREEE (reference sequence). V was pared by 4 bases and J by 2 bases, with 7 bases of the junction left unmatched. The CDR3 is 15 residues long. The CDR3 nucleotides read TGTGCCAGCAGCCACAGACAGGGGCAGAACTATGGCTACACCTTC. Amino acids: CASSHRQGQNYGYTF.

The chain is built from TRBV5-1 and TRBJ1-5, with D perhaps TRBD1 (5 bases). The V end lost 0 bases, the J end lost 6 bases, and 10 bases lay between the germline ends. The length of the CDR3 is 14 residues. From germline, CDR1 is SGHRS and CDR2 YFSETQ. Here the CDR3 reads CASSLEGEGQPQHF. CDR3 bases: TGCGCCAGCAGCTTGGAAGGGGAGGGTCAGCCCCAGCATTTT.

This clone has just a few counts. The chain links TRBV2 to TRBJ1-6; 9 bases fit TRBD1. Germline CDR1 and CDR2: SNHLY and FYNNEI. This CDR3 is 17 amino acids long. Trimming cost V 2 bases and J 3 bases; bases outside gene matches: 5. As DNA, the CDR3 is TGTGCCAGCAGTGAAAAGGTGGGACAGGGCTATAATTCACCCCTCCACTTT. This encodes CASSEKVGQGYNSPLHF.